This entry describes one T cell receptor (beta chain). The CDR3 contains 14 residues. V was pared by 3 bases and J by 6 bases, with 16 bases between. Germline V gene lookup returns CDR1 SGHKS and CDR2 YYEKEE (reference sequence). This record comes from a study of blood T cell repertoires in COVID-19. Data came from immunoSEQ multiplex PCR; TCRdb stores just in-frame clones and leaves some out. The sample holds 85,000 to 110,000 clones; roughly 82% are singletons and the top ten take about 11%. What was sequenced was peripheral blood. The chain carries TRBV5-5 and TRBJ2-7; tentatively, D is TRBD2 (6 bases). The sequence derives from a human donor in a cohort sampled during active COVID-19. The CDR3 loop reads CASSSGLPSGEQYF. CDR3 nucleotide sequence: TGTGCCAGCAGCTCCGGACTACCGTCGGGCGAGCAGTACTTC.